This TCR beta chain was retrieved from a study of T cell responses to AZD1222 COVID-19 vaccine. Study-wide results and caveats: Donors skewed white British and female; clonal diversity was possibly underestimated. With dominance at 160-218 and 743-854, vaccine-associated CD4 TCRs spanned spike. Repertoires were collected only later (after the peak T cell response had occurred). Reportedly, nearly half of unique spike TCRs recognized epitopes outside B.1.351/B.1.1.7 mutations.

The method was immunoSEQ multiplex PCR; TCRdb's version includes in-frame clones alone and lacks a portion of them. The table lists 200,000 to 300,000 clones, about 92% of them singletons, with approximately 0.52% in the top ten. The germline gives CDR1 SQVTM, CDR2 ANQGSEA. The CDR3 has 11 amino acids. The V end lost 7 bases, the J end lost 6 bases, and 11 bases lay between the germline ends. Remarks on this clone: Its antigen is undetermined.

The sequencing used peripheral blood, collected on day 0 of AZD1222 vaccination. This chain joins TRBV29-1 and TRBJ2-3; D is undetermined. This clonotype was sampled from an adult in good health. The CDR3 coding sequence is TGCAGCGCTGCTCGGGCGGATACGCAGTATTTT. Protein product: CSAARADTQYF.